The 30 T cell receptor beta chains below all came from one sample that was sequenced in a study of blood T cell repertoires in COVID-19. Assay: immunoSEQ multiplex PCR; the TCRdb copy retains only in-frame clones and omits some. The sample includes around 220,000 clones, roughly 90% of them seen just once. The sequenced sample consisted of peripheral blood. These receptors all stem from a woman aged 40 to 55 who had recovered from COVID-19.

Only a few counts were recorded for this clone. CDR3 nucleotides: TGTGCCAGCAGCCCGGAGCGGGGGAGCACAGATACGCAGTATTTT. This codes for CASSPERGSTDTQYF. The genes are TRBV4-2 and TRBJ2-3; 8 bases line up with TRBD2. This CDR3 is built from 15 residues. J was trimmed by 0 bases and V by 4 bases; bases with no gene match: 3. Germline CDR1 is LGHNA and CDR2 is YNFKEQ.

The chain combines TRBV9 with TRBJ2-7; TRBD2 aligns across 8 bases. Trimming cost V 0 bases and J 2 bases; bases outside gene matches: 4. In germline, CDR1 is SGDLS, CDR2 YYNGEE. The CDR3 consists of 15 residues. CDR3 bases: TGTGCCAGCAGCGTAGAGGCGGGGGGACCCTACGAGCAGTACTTC. Its translation is CASSVEAGGPYEQYF.

The chain is built from TRBV6-5 and TRBJ2-6, with TRBD1 matching 7 bases. The germline V gene encodes CDR1 MNHEY and CDR2 SVGAGI. CDR3 length equals 15 residues. V lost 5 bases to trimming and J lost 3 bases; unmatched junction nucleotides: 4. CDR3 residues: CASSKRTGGANVLTF. CDR3 nucleotides: TGTGCCAGCAGTAAACGGACAGGTGGGGCCAACGTCCTGACTTTC.

V is TRBV7-2 and J is TRBJ2-3, with no clear D. Germline CDR1 SGHTA, CDR2 FQGNSA. V lost 1 base, J lost 5 bases, and 13 bases lay in between. CDR3 length: 15 amino acids. The CDR3 bases are TGTGCCAGCAGCTTAGGTGCTAGTTATGGAGATACGCAGTATTTT. Translation gives CASSLGASYGDTQYF.

This clone was seen only once. The genes are TRBV4-3 and TRBJ2-2, with 8 bases lining up with TRBD2. The junction had 8 bases not matched to a gene; V was cut back by 0 bases and J by 2 bases. The CDR3 runs to 18 residues. Per germline, CDR1 LGHNA and CDR2 YSLEER. The CDR3 protein is CASSQDLGGGRNTGELFF. In DNA, the CDR3 is TGCGCCAGCAGCCAAGATCTTGGCGGGGGGCGTAACACCGGGGAGCTGTTTTTT.

J is TRBJ2-2 and V is TRBV5-1, with 10 bases identical to TRBD1. V lost 7 bases, J lost 0 bases, and 12 bases stayed unmatched. The CDR3 is made up of 18 amino acids. Germline CDR1 is SGHRS and CDR2 is YFSETQ. CDR3 nucleotide sequence: TGCGCCAGCGCCAAAAGGACAGGGGGATCCGCGAACACCGGGGAGCTGTTTTTT. As protein: CASAKRTGGSANTGELFF.

This clone was seen more than once but under ten times. The chain carries TRBV5-6 and TRBJ2-5; 11 nucleotides match TRBD1. Trimming cost V 4 bases and J 7 bases; bases outside gene matches: 6. There are 14 residues in the CDR3. Per germline, CDR1 SGHDT and CDR2 YYEEEE. The CDR3 nucleotides are TGTGCCAGCAGCCTTGGACAGGGGGCGAGGACCCAGTACTTC. Protein product: CASSLGQGARTQYF.

The chain has TRBV7-2 and TRBJ2-7; weak D call: TRBD1 (6 bases). The CDR3 consists of 15 residues. CDR1 is SGHTA and CDR2 is FQGNSA in the germline V gene. V was shortened by 4 bases and J by 5 bases, with 18 bases between the two germline ends. Here the CDR3 DNA reads TGTGCCAGCAGCTGGCGTTCGGACAGTCTTAACGAGCAGTACTTC. It yields the protein CASSWRSDSLNEQYF.

The chain combines TRBV18 with TRBJ1-1; 8 bases line up with TRBD1. CDR1 KGHSH and CDR2 LQKENI come from the germline V gene. There are 15 residues in the CDR3. V shed 4 bases, J shed 4 bases, and the junction held 8 bases outside the gene matches. The CDR3 nucleotides are TGTGCCAGCTCACGGGACACAGGGGGGGGCACTGAAGCTTTCTTT. Amino acids: CASSRDTGGGTEAFF.

The chain uses TRBV5-1 and TRBJ1-2, with 7 bases identical to TRBD1. CDR1 and CDR2 (germline): SGHRS, YFSETQ. After removal of 3 bases from V and 2 bases from J, the junction contained 16 bases not matched to a gene. The CDR3 has 18 residues. CDR3 protein: CASSSATGKVAANYGYTF. CDR3 bases: TGCGCCAGCAGCTCCGCGACAGGGAAGGTAGCGGCGAACTATGGCTACACCTTC.

The chain recombines TRBV18 with TRBJ1-5, with 7 bases matching TRBD1. V lost 3 bases to trimming and J lost 2 bases; unmatched junction nucleotides: 10. This CDR3 spans 17 amino acids. CDR1 and CDR2 from the germline V gene are KGHSH and LQKENI. Here the CDR3 reads CASSPRQGTMGNQPQHF. The CDR3 DNA is TGTGCCAGCTCACCTAGACAGGGTACGATGGGCAATCAGCCCCAGCATTTT.

CDR3 in DNA: TGTGCCAGCAGCCAGGGAGACGGTTACGAGCAGTACTTC. It is translated as CASSQGDGYEQYF. This sequence joins TRBV3-1 (or the pseudogene TRBV3-2) and TRBJ2-7; TRBD2 is a possible D gene (5 bases). Germline CDR1 and CDR2: LGHDT and YNNKEL (reference sequence). The CDR3 spans 13 residues. Trimming took off 3 bases at V and 4 bases at J, with 10 bases between the two ends.

The genes are TRBV27 and TRBJ1-4; maybe TRBD1 (5 bases). Germline assignment: CDR1 MNHEY and CDR2 SMNVEV (reference sequence). The CDR3 is 15 amino acids. Trimming stripped 5 bases from V and 8 bases from J, with 18 bases between. The CDR3 spells CASSTRQLSGEKLFF. CDR3 nucleotides: TGTGCCAGCAGTACCCGACAGCTCTCTGGCGAAAAACTGTTTTTT.

The rearrangement joins TRBV18 to TRBJ2-7; TRBD1 aligns across 8 bases. The CDR3 has 14 residues. V shed 6 bases, J shed 4 bases, and the junction held 8 bases outside the gene matches. The germline V gene encodes CDR1 KGHSH and CDR2 LQKENI. CDR3 nucleotides: TGTGCCAGCTCCTCATTGGGACAGGAATACGAGCAGTACTTC. It specifies CASSSLGQEYEQYF.

The V and J genes are TRBV19 and TRBJ1-2, with 8 bases matching TRBD1. CDR3 length: 15 residues. The V gene's germline CDR1 is LNHDA and CDR2 SQIVND (reference sequence). The trim removed 7 bases at V and 3 bases at J, leaving 10 bases unmatched. The CDR3 bases are TGTGCCAGTACCCTCAGGGGGCGAGGGGACTATGGCTACACCTTC. Amino acids: CASTLRGRGDYGYTF.

This sequence joins TRBV18 and TRBJ2-3; the D gene is possibly TRBD2 (6 bases). V lost 1 base and J lost 2, with 13 bases in between. The CDR3 extends over 16 amino acids. The germline CDR1 and CDR2 sequences are KGHSH and LQKENI. The CDR3 coding sequence is TGTGCCAGCTCACCACTTACAGCGGGCTCCACAGATACGCAGTATTTT. This sequence encodes CASSPLTAGSTDTQYF. The full variable domain, in which reference TRBV18 and TRBJ2-3 provide the parts outside the CDR3, is NAGVMQNPRHLVRRRGQEARLRCSPMKGHSHVYWYRQLPEEGLKFMVYLQKENIIDESGMPKERFSAEFPKEGPSILRIQQVVRGDSAAYFCASSPLTAGSTDTQYFGPGTRLTVL.

The rearrangement links TRBV9 to TRBJ2-7; TRBD2 is a possible D gene (6 bases). CDR3 size: 15 residues. Trimming left V 0 bases short and J 5 bases short, with 15 bases between. Germline V lookup: CDR1 SGDLS, CDR2 YYNGEE. The CDR3 DNA sequence: TGTGCCAGCAGCGTAGAGGGGACGGGGGTCCACGAGCAGTACTTC. Amino acids: CASSVEGTGVHEQYF.

This clone has a single count. The chain links TRBV19 to TRBJ2-5; 9 bases match TRBD1. Germline V lookup: CDR1 LNHDA, CDR2 SQIVND (reference sequence). This CDR3 spans 16 amino acids. V lost 3 bases, J lost 5 bases, and 10 bases stayed unmatched. DNA of the CDR3: TGTGCCAGTAGTATCCGGGACAGGGTATTCCGGGAGACCCAGTACTTC. Translated: CASSIRDRVFRETQYF.

The chain recombines TRBV2 with TRBJ2-7, with a weak D call TRBD1 (5 bases). The germline V gene encodes CDR1 SNHLY and CDR2 FYNNEI. The V gene lost 7 bases and the J gene lost 2 bases, with 9 bases spanning the gap. This CDR3 spans 12 amino acids. CDR3 sequence (DNA): TGTGCCAGCATACAGGTCCCCTACGAGCAGTACTTC. Translating gives CASIQVPYEQYF.

The chain is built from TRBV7-8 and TRBJ1-1; 7 nucleotides line up with TRBD1. The CDR3 covers 15 residues. With 1 base clipped from V and 1 base from J, the junction kept 3 bases outside the gene matches. Germline CDR1 and CDR2: SGHVS and FQNEAQ. CDR3 nucleotide sequence: TGTGCCAGCAGCTTAGGAAGGGGGCAGAACACTGAAGCTTTCTTT. Translation: CASSLGRGQNTEAFF.

This sequence joins TRBV19 and TRBJ2-2; TRBD2 agrees at 12 bases. Germline V gene lookup returns CDR1 LNHDA and CDR2 SQIVND (reference sequence). This CDR3 has 17 amino acids. With 6 bases clipped from V and 3 bases from J, the junction kept 8 bases outside the gene matches. The CDR3 sequence is CASRGLAGGPDTGELFF. The CDR3 DNA follows: TGTGCCAGTAGGGGGCTAGCGGGAGGGCCCGACACCGGGGAGCTGTTTTTT.

A single count supports this clone. The V call is TRBV6-2 or TRBV6-3, the J call TRBJ2-5; possible D gene TRBD1, 6 bases. The CDR3 consists of 15 residues. V was shortened by 1 base and J by 1 base, with 10 bases between the two germline ends. The germline V gene encodes CDR1 MNHEY and CDR2 SVGEGT. CDR3 sequence: CASSYFGQSQETQYF. The CDR3 coding sequence is TGTGCCAGCAGTTACTTCGGACAGAGCCAAGAGACCCAGTACTTC.

The genes are TRBV29-1 and TRBJ2-5, with D perhaps TRBD2 (6 bases). V was clipped by 5 bases and J by 10 bases, with 23 bases between them. This CDR3 contains 14 residues. CDR1 and CDR2 (germline): SQVTM, ANQGSEA. As DNA, the CDR3 is TGCAGCGTTACAGCCGGGACTCCGGCGGAGGGCCAGTACTTC. Its protein product is CSVTAGTPAEGQYF.

V gene TRBV6-5 combines with J gene TRBJ1-3; D perhaps matches TRBD1 (6 bases). CDR3 length: 15 amino acids. Between the trimmed V and J ends, which lost 5 bases and 2 bases, there was a span of 13 bases. Germline CDR1 reads MNHEY; CDR2 reads SVGAGI. The CDR3, as DNA: TGTGCCAGCAGTCCCAGGGGCCGAACTGGAAACACCATATATTTT. It specifies CASSPRGRTGNTIYF.

The chain is built from TRBV28 and TRBJ1-2; the D gene is possibly TRBD1 (5 bases). Germline assignment: CDR1 MDHEN and CDR2 SYDVKM. CDR3 length: 14 amino acids. The germline V and J ends were trimmed by 4 bases and 4 bases, with 13 bases remaining between them. The CDR3 DNA reads as TGTGCCAGCAGTTCCTTCGACAGATCCTATGGCTACACCTTC. Amino acid sequence: CASSSFDRSYGYTF.

The rearrangement links TRBV30 to TRBJ1-2; a weak D match, TRBD1 (5 bases). Per germline, CDR1 GTSNPN and CDR2 SVGIG (reference sequence). Trimming stripped 0 bases from V and 8 bases from J, with 7 bases between. This CDR3 has 11 residues. The CDR3 sequence: CAWSVRGGYTF. The CDR3 bases are TGTGCCTGGAGTGTACGGGGGGGCTACACCTTC.

The chain has TRBV4-3 and TRBJ2-5, with 8 nucleotides matching TRBD1. V trimming: 5 bases; J trimming: 4 bases; junction bases outside the gene matches: 9. In germline, CDR1 is LGHNA, CDR2 YSLEER. CDR3 length: 15 amino acids. The DNA of the CDR3 is TGCGCCAGCAGCGTTTCAGGGGGCGAAGTAGAGACCCAGTACTTC. This translates into CASSVSGGEVETQYF.

The gene calls are TRBV30 and TRBJ2-7; weak D call: TRBD2 (5 bases). With 2 bases removed from V and 3 bases from J, the gap between germline ends came to 8 bases. The CDR3 extends over 12 amino acids. Germline V CDR1 and CDR2: GTSNPN, SVGIG (reference sequence). The CDR3, as DNA: TGTGCCTGGAGTCCCGGAGGCTACGAGCAGTACTTC. It translates to CAWSPGGYEQYF.

The chain has TRBV7-9 and TRBJ2-2; D is perhaps TRBD1 (6 bases). V was trimmed by 3 bases and J by 3 bases, leaving 8 bases between them. Germline CDR1 is SEHNR and CDR2 is FQNEAQ (reference sequence). This CDR3 contains 14 residues. DNA of the CDR3: TGTGCCAGCAGCTTCAGGGGAGACACCGGGGAGCTGTTTTTT. Its protein is CASSFRGDTGELFF.

The V and J genes are TRBV5-6 and TRBJ2-5, with D perhaps TRBD2 (5 bases). Between the trimmed V and J ends, which lost 0 bases and 1 base, there was a span of 7 bases. The CDR3 runs to 14 residues. Germline lookup yields CDR1 SGHDT and CDR2 YYEEEE. The CDR3 bases are TGTGCCAGCAGCTTGGCGAGGGTCCAAGAGACCCAGTACTTC. Its translation is CASSLARVQETQYF.